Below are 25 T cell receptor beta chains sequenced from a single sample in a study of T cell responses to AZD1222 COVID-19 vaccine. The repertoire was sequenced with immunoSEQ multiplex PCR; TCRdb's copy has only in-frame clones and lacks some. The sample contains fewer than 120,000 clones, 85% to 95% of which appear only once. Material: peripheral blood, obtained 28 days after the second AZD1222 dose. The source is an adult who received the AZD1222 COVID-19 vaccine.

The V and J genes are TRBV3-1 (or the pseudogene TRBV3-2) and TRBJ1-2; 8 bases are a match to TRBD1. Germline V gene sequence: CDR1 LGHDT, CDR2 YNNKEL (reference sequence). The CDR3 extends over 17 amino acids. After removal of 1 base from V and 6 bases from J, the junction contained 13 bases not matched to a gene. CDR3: CASSQVGRGQEYNGYTF. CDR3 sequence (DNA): TGTGCCAGCAGCCAAGTAGGCAGGGGGCAGGAGTATAATGGCTACACCTTC.

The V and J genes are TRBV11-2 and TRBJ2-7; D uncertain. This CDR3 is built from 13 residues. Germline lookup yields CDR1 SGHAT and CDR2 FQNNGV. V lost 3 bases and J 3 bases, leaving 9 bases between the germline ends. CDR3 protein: CASSFRAIYEQYF. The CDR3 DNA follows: TGTGCCAGCAGCTTCCGAGCGATCTACGAGCAGTACTTC.

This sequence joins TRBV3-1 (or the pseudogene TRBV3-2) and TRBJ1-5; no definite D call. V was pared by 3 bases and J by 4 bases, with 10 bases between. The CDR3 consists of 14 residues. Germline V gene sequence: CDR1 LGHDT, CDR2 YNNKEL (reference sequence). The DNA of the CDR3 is TGTGCCAGCAGCCACTACAATGAAAATCAGCCCCAGCATTTT. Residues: CASSHYNENQPQHF.

The CDR3: CASSQDAGARRGAFF. The CDR3 coding sequence is TGTGCCAGCAGCCAAGACGCGGGGGCTAGACGTGGGGCTTTCTTT. The gene calls are TRBV3-1 (or the pseudogene TRBV3-2) and TRBJ1-1; tentatively, D is TRBD1 (6 bases). The CDR3 has 15 amino acids. The V gene's germline CDR1 is LGHDT and CDR2 YNNKEL (reference sequence). V gave up 0 bases and J gave up 11 bases, with 19 bases separating them.

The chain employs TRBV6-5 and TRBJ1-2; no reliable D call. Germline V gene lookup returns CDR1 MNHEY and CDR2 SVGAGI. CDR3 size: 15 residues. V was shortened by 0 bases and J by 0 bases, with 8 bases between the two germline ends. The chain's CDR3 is CASSYSTESNYGYTF. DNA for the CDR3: TGTGCCAGCAGTTACTCCACAGAATCTAACTATGGCTACACCTTC.

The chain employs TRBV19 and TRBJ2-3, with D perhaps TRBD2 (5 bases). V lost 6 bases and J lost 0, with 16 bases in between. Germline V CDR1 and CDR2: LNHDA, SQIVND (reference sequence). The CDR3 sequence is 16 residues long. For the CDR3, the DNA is TGTGCCAGTAGCCACGGACTCTGGGTTAGCACAGATACGCAGTATTTT. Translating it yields CASSHGLWVSTDTQYF. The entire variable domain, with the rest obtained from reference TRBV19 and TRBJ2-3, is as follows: DGGITQSPKYLFRKEGQNVTLSCEQNLNHDAMYWYRQDPGQGLRLIYYSQIVNDFQKGDIAEGYSVSREKKESFPLTVTSAQKNPTAFYLCASSHGLWVSTDTQYFGPGTRLTVL.

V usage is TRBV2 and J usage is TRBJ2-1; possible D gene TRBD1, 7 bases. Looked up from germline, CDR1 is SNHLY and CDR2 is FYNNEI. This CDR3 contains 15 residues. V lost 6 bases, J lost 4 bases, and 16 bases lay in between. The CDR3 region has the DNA TGTGCCAGCAGCGGAGGGGGCATACGATACAATGAGCAGTTCTTC. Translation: CASSGGGIRYNEQFF.

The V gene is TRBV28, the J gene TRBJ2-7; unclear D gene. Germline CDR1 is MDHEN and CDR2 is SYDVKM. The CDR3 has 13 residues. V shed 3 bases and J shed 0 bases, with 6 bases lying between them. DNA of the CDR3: TGTGCCAGCAGTTTGCCGAGCTCCTACGAGCAGTACTTC. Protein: CASSLPSSYEQYF.

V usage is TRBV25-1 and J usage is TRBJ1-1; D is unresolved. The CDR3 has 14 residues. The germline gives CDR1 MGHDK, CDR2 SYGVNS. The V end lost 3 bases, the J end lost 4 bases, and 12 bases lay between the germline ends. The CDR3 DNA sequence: TGTGCCAGCAGTGACTGGGTGGGGAGCACTGAAGCTTTCTTT. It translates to CASSDWVGSTEAFF.

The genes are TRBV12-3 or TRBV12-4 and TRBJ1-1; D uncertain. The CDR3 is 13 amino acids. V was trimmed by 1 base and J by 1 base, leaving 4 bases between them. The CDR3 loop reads CASSLVGNTEAFF. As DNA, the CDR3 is TGTGCCAGCAGTTTAGTGGGGAACACTGAAGCTTTCTTT.

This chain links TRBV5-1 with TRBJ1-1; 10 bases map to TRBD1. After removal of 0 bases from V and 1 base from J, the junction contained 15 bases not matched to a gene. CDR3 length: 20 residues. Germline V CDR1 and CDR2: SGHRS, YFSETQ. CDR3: CASSLVDRGRSCRRNTEAFF. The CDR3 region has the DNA TGCGCCAGCAGCTTGGTGGACAGGGGGAGGAGTTGCCGTCGGAACACTGAAGCTTTCTTT.

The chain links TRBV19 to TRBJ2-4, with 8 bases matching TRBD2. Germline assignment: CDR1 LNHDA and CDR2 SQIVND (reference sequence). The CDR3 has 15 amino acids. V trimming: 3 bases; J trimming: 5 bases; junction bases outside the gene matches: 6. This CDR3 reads CASSIPGGAQNIQYF. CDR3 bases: TGTGCCAGTAGTATTCCGGGAGGGGCCCAAAACATTCAGTACTTC.

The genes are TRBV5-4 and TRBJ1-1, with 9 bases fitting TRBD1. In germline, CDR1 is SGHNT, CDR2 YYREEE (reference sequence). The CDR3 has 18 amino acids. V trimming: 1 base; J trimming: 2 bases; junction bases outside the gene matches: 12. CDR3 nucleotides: TGTGCCAGCAGCTTGATCCGGGACAGGGTTTTGAGAAACACTGAAGCTTTCTTT. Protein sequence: CASSLIRDRVLRNTEAFF.

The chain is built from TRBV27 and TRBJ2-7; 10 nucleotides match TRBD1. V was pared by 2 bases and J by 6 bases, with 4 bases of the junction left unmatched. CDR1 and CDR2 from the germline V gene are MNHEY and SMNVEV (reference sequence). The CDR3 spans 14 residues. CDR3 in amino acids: CASSLGTGVREQYF. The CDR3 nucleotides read TGTGCCAGCAGTTTAGGGACAGGGGTCCGCGAGCAGTACTTC.

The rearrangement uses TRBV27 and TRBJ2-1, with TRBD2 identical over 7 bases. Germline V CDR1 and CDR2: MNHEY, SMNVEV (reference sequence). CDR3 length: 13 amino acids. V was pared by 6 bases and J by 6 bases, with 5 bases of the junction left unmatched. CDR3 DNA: TGTGCCAGCAGCCAACGACTAGCCAATGAGCAGTTCTTC. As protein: CASSQRLANEQFF.

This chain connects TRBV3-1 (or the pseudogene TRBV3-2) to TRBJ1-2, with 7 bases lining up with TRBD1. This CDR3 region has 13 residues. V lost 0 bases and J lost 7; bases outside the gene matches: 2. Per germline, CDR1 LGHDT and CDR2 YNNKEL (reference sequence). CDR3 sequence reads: CASSQEGTAGYTF. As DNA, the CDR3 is TGTGCCAGCAGCCAAGAAGGGACAGCTGGCTACACCTTC.

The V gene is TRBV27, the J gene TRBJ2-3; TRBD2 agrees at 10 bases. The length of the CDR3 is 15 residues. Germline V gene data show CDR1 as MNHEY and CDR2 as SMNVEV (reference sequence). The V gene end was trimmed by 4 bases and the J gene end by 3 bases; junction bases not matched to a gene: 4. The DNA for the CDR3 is TGTGCCAGCAGTTCGGGACTAGCGATAACAGATACGCAGTATTTT. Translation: CASSSGLAITDTQYF.

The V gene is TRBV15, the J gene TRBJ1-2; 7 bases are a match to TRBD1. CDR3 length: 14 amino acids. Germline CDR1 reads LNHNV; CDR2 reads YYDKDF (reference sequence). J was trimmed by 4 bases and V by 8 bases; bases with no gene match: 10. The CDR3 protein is CATHRGSSRYGYTF. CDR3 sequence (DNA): TGTGCCACCCACAGGGGATCGAGCCGCTATGGCTACACCTTC.

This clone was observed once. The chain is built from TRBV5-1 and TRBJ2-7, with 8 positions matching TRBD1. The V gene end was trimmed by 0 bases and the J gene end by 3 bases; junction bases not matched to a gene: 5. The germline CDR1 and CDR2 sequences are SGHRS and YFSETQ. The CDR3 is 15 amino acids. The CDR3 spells CASSLEGTGIYEQYF. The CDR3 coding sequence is TGCGCCAGCAGCTTGGAGGGGACAGGAATCTACGAGCAGTACTTC.

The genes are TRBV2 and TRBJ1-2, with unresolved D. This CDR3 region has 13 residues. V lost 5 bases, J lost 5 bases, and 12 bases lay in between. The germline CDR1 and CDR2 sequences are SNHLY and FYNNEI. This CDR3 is CASSSDGRYGYTF. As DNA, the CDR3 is TGTGCCAGCAGTTCGGACGGTCGGTATGGCTACACCTTC.

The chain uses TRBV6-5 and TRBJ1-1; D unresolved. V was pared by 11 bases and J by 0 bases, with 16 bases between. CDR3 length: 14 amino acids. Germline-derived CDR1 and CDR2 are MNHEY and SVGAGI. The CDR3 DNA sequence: TGTGCCTCCCACCTCGAGAGAGTGAACACTGAAGCTTTCTTT. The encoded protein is CASHLERVNTEAFF.

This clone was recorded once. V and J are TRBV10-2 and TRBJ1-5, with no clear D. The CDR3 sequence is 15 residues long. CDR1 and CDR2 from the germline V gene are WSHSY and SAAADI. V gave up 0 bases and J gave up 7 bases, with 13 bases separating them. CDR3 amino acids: CASSESGQIGQPQHF. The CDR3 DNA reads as TGCGCCAGCAGTGAGTCGGGCCAGATCGGCCAGCCCCAGCATTTT.

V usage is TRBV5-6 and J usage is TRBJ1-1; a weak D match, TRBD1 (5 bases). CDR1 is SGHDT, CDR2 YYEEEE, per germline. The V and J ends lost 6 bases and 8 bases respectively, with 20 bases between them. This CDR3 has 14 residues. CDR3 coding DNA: TGTGCCAGCACCATTGTGGGCTGGGACGGGGAAGCTTTCTTT. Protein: CASTIVGWDGEAFF.

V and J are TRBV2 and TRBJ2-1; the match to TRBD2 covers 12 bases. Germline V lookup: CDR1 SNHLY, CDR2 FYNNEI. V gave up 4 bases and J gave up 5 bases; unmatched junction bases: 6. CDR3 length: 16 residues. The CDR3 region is CASSALLAGGNNEQFF. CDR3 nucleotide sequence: TGTGCCAGCAGTGCCTTACTAGCGGGGGGAAACAATGAGCAGTTCTTC. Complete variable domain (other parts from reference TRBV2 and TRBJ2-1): EPEVTQTPSHQVTQMGQEVILRCVPISNHLYFYWYRQILGQKVEFLVSFYNNEISEKSEIFDDQFSVERPDGSNFTLKIRSTKLEDSAMYFCASSALLAGGNNEQFFGPGTRLTVL.

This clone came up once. The CDR3 bases are TGCAGCGTTGAGGAGTGGACAGGGGTAGATACGCAGTATTTT. Translation: CSVEEWTGVDTQYF. The chain combines TRBV29-1 with TRBJ2-3; 9 positions match TRBD1. Trimming cost V 3 bases and J 5 bases; bases outside gene matches: 6. CDR1 is SQVTM and CDR2 is ANQGSEA in the germline V gene. CDR3 length equals 14 residues.